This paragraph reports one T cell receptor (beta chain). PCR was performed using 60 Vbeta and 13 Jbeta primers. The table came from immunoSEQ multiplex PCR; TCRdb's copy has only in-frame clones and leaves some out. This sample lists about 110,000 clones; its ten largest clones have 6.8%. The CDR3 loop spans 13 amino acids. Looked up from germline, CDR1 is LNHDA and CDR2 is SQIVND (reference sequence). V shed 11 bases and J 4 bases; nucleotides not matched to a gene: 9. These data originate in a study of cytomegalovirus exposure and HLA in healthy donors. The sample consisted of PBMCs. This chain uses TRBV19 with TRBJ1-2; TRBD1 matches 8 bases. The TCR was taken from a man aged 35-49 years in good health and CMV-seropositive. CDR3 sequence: CAGAYRGGYGYTF. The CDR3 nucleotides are TGTGCCGGAGCCTACAGGGGGGGCTATGGCTACACCTTC.